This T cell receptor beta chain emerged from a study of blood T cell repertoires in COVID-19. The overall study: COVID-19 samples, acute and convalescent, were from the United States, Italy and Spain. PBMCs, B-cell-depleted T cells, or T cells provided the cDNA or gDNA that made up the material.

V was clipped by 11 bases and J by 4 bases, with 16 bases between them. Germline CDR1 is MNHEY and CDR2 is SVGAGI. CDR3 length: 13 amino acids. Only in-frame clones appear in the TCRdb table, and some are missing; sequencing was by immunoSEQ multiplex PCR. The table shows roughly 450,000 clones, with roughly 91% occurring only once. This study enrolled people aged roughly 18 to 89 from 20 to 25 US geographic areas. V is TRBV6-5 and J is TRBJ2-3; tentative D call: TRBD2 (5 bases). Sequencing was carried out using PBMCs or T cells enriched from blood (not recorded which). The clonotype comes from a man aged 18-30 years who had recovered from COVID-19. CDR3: CASNRGYSDTQYF. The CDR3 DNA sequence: TGTGCCTCAAATCGAGGGTATTCAGATACGCAGTATTTT.